The 17 T cell receptor beta chains given below trace back to one sample, sequenced in a study of CD8 T cells in ankylosing spondylitis. These receptors have no known antigen. General study results and limits: Ankylosing spondylitis blood seemed to carry a telltale TCR beta motif made of roughly eight highly homologous variants.

TCRdb reanalysed the 5' RACE reads using MiXCR and keeps one entry per CDR3 protein. The profile covers more than 400,000 distinct CDR3 sequences, with roughly 5.2% appearing a single time and around 3.6% taken by the ten largest. The sequenced sample was blood, either unsorted or a sorted T cell fraction (not recorded which). Receptor source: a male donor with ankylosing spondylitis.

This clonotype appeared many times. The CDR3 spells CSSLTGEVNQPQHF. The DNA of the CDR3 is TGCAGTTCCTTGACAGGGGAGGTCAATCAGCCCCAGCATTTT. The chain is built from TRBV20-1 and TRBJ1-5, with 8 bases fitting TRBD1. The germline V gene has CDR1 DFQATT and CDR2 SNEGSKA (reference sequence). The CDR3 spans 14 residues. The ends lost 8 bases at V and 3 bases at J; junction bases unmatched: 9.

V and J are TRBV5-1 and TRBJ2-7; the D is unclear. There are 12 residues in the CDR3. Germline-derived CDR1 and CDR2 are SGHRS and YFSETQ. Trimming cost V 0 bases and J 5 bases, with 6 bases left between them. The CDR3 coding sequence is TGCGCCAGCAGCTTGGGATGGGACGAGCAGTACTTC. Encoded protein: CASSLGWDEQYF.

This clonotype came up many times. The chain has TRBV7-3 and TRBJ1-2; 10 bases fit TRBD1. There are 16 residues in the CDR3. J gave up 8 bases and V 1 base, and 10 bases lay outside the gene matches. From germline, CDR1 is SGHTA and CDR2 FQGTGA. CDR3 protein: CASSLNPGTGATGYTF. The CDR3 DNA reads as TGTGCCAGCAGCTTAAACCCCGGGACAGGGGCAACAGGCTACACCTTC.

This clonotype appeared many times. J is TRBJ2-2 and V is TRBV7-9, with D unclear. Trimming took off 2 bases at V and 6 bases at J, with 7 bases between the two ends. CDR1 and CDR2 from the germline V gene are SEHNR and FQNEAQ (reference sequence). The CDR3 consists of 13 residues. The CDR3, as DNA: TGTGCCAGCAGCTTAAGTCGGGCCGGGGAGCTGTTTTTT. Its translation: CASSLSRAGELFF. Looking up the rest from reference TRBV7-9 and TRBJ2-2 gives the full variable domain: DTGVSQNPRHKITKRGQNVTFRCDPISEHNRLYWYRQTLGQGPEFLTYFQNEAQLEKSRLLSDRFSAERPKGSFSTLEIQRTEQGDSAMYLCASSLSRAGELFFGEGSRLTVL.

This chain uses TRBV5-1 with TRBJ1-4, with TRBD1 matching 11 bases. The V segment lost 4 bases and the J segment 8 bases; nucleotides outside the gene matches: 4. Germline V gene lookup returns CDR1 SGHRS and CDR2 YFSETQ. There are 14 residues in the CDR3. CDR3: CASSGQGAEEKLFF. CDR3 in DNA: TGCGCCAGCAGCGGACAGGGGGCAGAGGAAAAACTGTTTTTT.

The chain uses TRBV20-1 and TRBJ2-3; the D gene is possibly TRBD1 (5 bases). This CDR3 is built from 11 residues. The V and J ends lost 1 base and 11 bases respectively, with 10 bases between them. Germline CDR1 and CDR2: DFQATT and SNEGSKA (reference sequence). The CDR3 bases are TGCAGTGCTAGAGTAGGGGAAAGGCAGTATTTT. Translated, it gives CSARVGERQYF.

In this sample, this clonotype turned up many times. The chain couples TRBV28 to TRBJ2-3; D not resolved. V lost 5 bases and J lost 1, with 10 bases in between. Germline V lookup: CDR1 MDHEN, CDR2 SYDVKM. This CDR3 has 14 residues. This chain's CDR3 is CASSRFSGTDTQYF. CDR3 DNA sequence: TGTGCCAGCAGTCGGTTCTCTGGCACAGATACGCAGTATTTT.

This clonotype turned up a few times. This chain's CDR3 is CASSLAGREEKLFF. CDR3 DNA sequence: TGTGCCAGCAGTTTAGCGGGCAGGGAGGAAAAACTGTTTTTT. This chain links TRBV12-3 or TRBV12-4 with TRBJ1-4, with TRBD1 as a possible D gene (5 bases). V lost 0 bases and J lost 8, with 10 bases in between. The CDR3 consists of 14 residues.

This clonotype came up many times. The V gene is TRBV9, the J gene TRBJ2-3; D may match TRBD1 or TRBD2 (6 bases each). V was shortened by 0 bases and J by 3 bases, with 14 bases between the two germline ends. This CDR3 spans 16 amino acids. Germline V CDR1 and CDR2: SGDLS, YYNGEE. The CDR3 DNA reads TGTGCCAGCAGCGTAGCCGGGGGCCAAGGAACAGATACGCAGTATTTT. It is translated as CASSVAGGQGTDTQYF.

CDR3 amino acids: CASSLIQLAGNEQFF. The CDR3 nucleotides read TGTGCCAGCAGCTTAATTCAACTAGCGGGGAATGAGCAGTTCTTC. J is TRBJ2-1 and V is TRBV7-3, with 10 bases fitting TRBD2. Trimming took 1 base from V and 7 from J; bases not matched to a gene: 4. The CDR3 sequence is 15 residues long. Germline V lookup: CDR1 SGHTA, CDR2 FQGTGA.

This clonotype was observed a few times. This chain links TRBV7-9 with TRBJ1-4; D is undetermined. Germline-derived CDR1 and CDR2 are SEHNR and FQNEAQ (reference sequence). The germline V and J ends were trimmed by 5 bases and 0 bases, with 7 bases remaining between them. The CDR3 is 14 residues long. The CDR3 DNA sequence: TGTGCCAGCAGCCCCCAAGCAACTAATGAAAAACTGTTTTTT. Translated: CASSPQATNEKLFF.

This clonotype was observed at least ten times. The chain joins TRBV9 to TRBJ2-3; TRBD2 matches at 13 bases. J was trimmed by 1 base and V by 2 bases; bases with no gene match: 7. CDR1 and CDR2 (germline): SGDLS, YYNGEE. The CDR3 is made up of 18 amino acids. In nucleotides, the CDR3 is TGTGCCAGCAGCGTTGGACTAGCGGGGGCTTGGGGCACAGATACGCAGTATTTT. Amino acids: CASSVGLAGAWGTDTQYF. The full variable domain, its missing parts supplied by reference TRBV9 and TRBJ2-3, is DSGVTQTPKHLITATGQRVTLRCSPRSGDLSVYWYQQSLDQGLQFLIQYYNGEERAKGNILERFSAQQFPDLHSELNLSSLELGDSALYFCASSVGLAGAWGTDTQYFGPGTRLTVL.

Ten or more counts support this clonotype. The V call is TRBV4-3, the J call TRBJ2-1; no firm D call. The CDR3 runs 15 residues. Per germline, CDR1 LGHNA and CDR2 YSLEER. Trimming removed 0 bases at V and 8 bases at J, with 14 bases between. The CDR3 nucleotides are TGCGCCAGCAGCCAAGATTTCATTTTGAGGCATGAGCAGTTCTTC. Encoded protein: CASSQDFILRHEQFF.

This clonotype was observed many times. The J gene is TRBJ2-1, the V gene TRBV10-2, with TRBD2 matching 10 bases. The germline V gene encodes CDR1 WSHSY and CDR2 SAAADI. This CDR3 is built from 15 residues. J lost 7 bases, V lost 7 bases, and 10 bases had no gene match. In nucleotides, the CDR3 is TGCGCCAGCACCCCTACTAGCGGGGTCAGGAATGAGCAGTTCTTC. Its protein product is CASTPTSGVRNEQFF.

This clonotype was picked up a small number of times. J is TRBJ2-2 and V is TRBV5-1; the D gene is possibly TRBD2 (5 bases). V was pared by 2 bases and J by 11 bases, with 22 bases between. The CDR3 loop spans 16 amino acids. Germline assignment: CDR1 SGHRS and CDR2 YFSETQ. The CDR3 DNA reads as TGCGCCAGCAGCTTCGTCCACCCTGGGAGCTTGGGAGAGCTGTTTTTT. Translation: CASSFVHPGSLGELFF.

This clonotype came up many times. The rearrangement uses TRBV15 and TRBJ2-1, with no clear D. V shed 8 bases and J shed 0 bases, with 14 bases lying between them. The CDR3 has 15 amino acids. CDR1 is LNHNV, CDR2 YYDKDF, per germline (reference sequence). DNA of the CDR3: TGTGCCACCGCGTTCGCGGTGAGCTCCTACAATGAGCAGTTCTTC. As protein: CATAFAVSSYNEQFF.

The chain carries TRBV7-3 and TRBJ2-3; possible D gene TRBD1, 7 bases. The CDR3 length is 15 residues. The V and J ends lost 3 bases and 4 bases respectively, with 14 bases between them. CDR1 and CDR2 (germline): SGHTA, FQGTGA. The CDR3 DNA reads TGTGCCAGCAGCTTGGGGCAGGGGGGCGCAGATACGCAGTATTTT. Translated, it gives CASSLGQGGADTQYF. The whole variable domain, filled in from reference TRBV7-3 and TRBJ2-3, reads GAGVSQTPSNKVTEKGKYVELRCDPISGHTALYWYRQSLGQGPEFLIYFQGTGAADDSGLPNDRFFAVRPEGSVSTLKIQRTERGDSAVYLCASSLGQGGADTQYFGPGTRLTVL.